This T cell receptor (beta chain) was sequenced during a study of OX40 agonist ivuxolimab in advanced cancers. Study-level background: From 23 to 79 years was the age range, with a mean of around 54 years, and about 78% were male. Study-wide points: Some of the lowest clonal expansion was seen in partial responders at 0.1-3.0 mg/kg. Dose levels from 0.1 to 3.0 mg/kg saw CD4+ and CD8+ blood T cells expand clonally by week 6.

As to this clone: Its antigen is undetermined.

This CDR3 comprises 14 residues. CDR1 ENHRY and CDR2 SYGVKD come from the germline V gene. Trimming pared 6 bases from V and 3 bases from J, leaving 15 bases between. Here immunoSEQ multiplex PCR was the method, and the copy in TCRdb shows in-frame clones only, minus some. The top ten hold 25% of the sample, which has about 80,000 clones, 84% seen once. This TCR came from an adult with an advanced solid tumor such as melanoma, head and neck, liver or kidney cancer. The genes are TRBV10-3 and TRBJ2-7, with no clear D. Material: CD4+ or CD8+ T cells sorted from blood, obtained in a trial of the OX40 agonist ivuxolimab. CDR3 sequence (DNA): TGTGCCATCAGCGACATCCAGGTTCTCTACGAGCAGTACTTC. This codes for CAISDIQVLYEQYF.